The next 25 T cell receptor beta chains were all read from a single sample in a study of CD4 T cells in relation to SARS-CoV-2 and coronaviruses. Unexposed donor CD4+ T cells date from about 2011-2019, before the COVID-19 pandemic. The cells were cultured for about ten days before CD4+ T cells were isolated. Profiled with immunoSEQ multiplex PCR; TCRdb holds only in-frame clones, not every one. Found here are approximately 20,000 clones, around 81% of them singletons; the top ten hold roughly a tenth. These receptors' antigens are unknown. Sequenced input: CD4+ T cells from PBMCs, cultured in vitro. The receptors shown here come from a human donor in good health.

V is TRBV6-6 and J is TRBJ1-1, with TRBD1 matching over 7 bases. Germline CDR1 is MNHNY and CDR2 is SVGAGI (reference sequence). J was trimmed by 3 bases and V by 7 bases; bases with no gene match: 11. The CDR3 sequence is 15 residues long. This chain's CDR3 is CASNSRQGGDTEAFF. The DNA for the CDR3 is TGTGCCAGCAACTCTAGACAGGGTGGAGACACTGAAGCTTTCTTT.

V is TRBV7-2 and J is TRBJ2-4; 8 positions agree with TRBD1. Germline V lookup: CDR1 SGHTA, CDR2 FQGNSA. The V and J ends lost 4 bases and 6 bases, in that order; junction bases with no gene match: 2. The CDR3 spans 13 residues. CDR3 amino acids: CASSSDRGNIQYF. As DNA, the CDR3 is TGTGCCAGCAGCTCCGACAGGGGAAACATTCAGTACTTC.

Only a few counts were recorded for this clone. The chain has TRBV6-5 and TRBJ1-5; no firm D call. This CDR3 is built from 13 residues. Germline V gene sequence: CDR1 MNHEY, CDR2 SVGAGI. V gave up 5 bases and J gave up 7 bases, with 12 bases separating them. CDR3 in DNA: TGTGCCAGCAGTAACAGAGAGGAACAGCCCCAGCATTTT. Amino acids: CASSNREEQPQHF.

This chain links TRBV3-1 (or the pseudogene TRBV3-2) with TRBJ2-5, with TRBD2 as a possible D gene (5 bases). The CDR3 spans 15 residues. V lost 4 bases to trimming and J lost 5 bases, with 17 bases between them. Per the germline V gene, CDR1 is LGHDT and CDR2 is YNNKEL (reference sequence). The CDR3 DNA sequence: TGTGCCAGCAGCCGGACTGCTCCCATTTCTGAGACCCAGTACTTC. Translation gives CASSRTAPISETQYF.

This chain connects TRBV5-6 to TRBJ1-6; D ambiguous. The CDR3 has 16 amino acids. Trimming left V 2 bases short and J 7 bases short, with 16 bases between. The germline V gene has CDR1 SGHDT and CDR2 YYEEEE. CDR3 region: CASSFGTGFGNSPLHF. The DNA of the CDR3 is TGTGCCAGCAGCTTTGGAACGGGGTTCGGAAATTCACCCCTCCACTTT.

This clone was seen a handful of times. The rearrangement links TRBV4-2 to TRBJ2-2; 10 bases align to TRBD2. After removal of 2 bases from V and 4 bases from J, the junction contained 10 bases not matched to a gene. Germline V gene data show CDR1 as LGHNA and CDR2 as YNFKEQ. CDR3 length: 18 residues. The CDR3 region has the DNA TGTGCCAGCAGCCAACCACAAGCGGGGGGGCGCGTCACCGGGGAGCTGTTTTTT. Encoded protein: CASSQPQAGGRVTGELFF.

The chain combines TRBV9 with TRBJ2-1, with TRBD2 matching over 9 bases. This CDR3 has 16 residues. Germline CDR1 is SGDLS and CDR2 is YYNGEE. V trimming: 2 bases; J trimming: 9 bases; junction bases outside the gene matches: 12. Here the CDR3 reads CASSVDLAGGPGEQFF. The CDR3 bases are TGTGCCAGCAGCGTTGACTTGGCGGGGGGGCCTGGTGAGCAGTTCTTC.

This chain connects TRBV20-1 to TRBJ2-5, with 7 nucleotides matching TRBD1. This CDR3 has 11 residues. The germline V gene encodes CDR1 DFQATT and CDR2 SNEGSKA (reference sequence). With V trimmed by 6 bases and J by 5 bases, 3 bases remained unmatched. CDR3 amino acids: CSAQTGETQYF. DNA for the CDR3: TGCAGTGCGCAGACAGGGGAGACCCAGTACTTC.

The V gene is TRBV28, the J gene TRBJ1-2; D gene unclear. Germline V lookup: CDR1 MDHEN, CDR2 SYDVKM. There are 14 residues in the CDR3. V lost 0 bases, J lost 0 bases, and 5 bases lay in between. The CDR3 sequence is CASSLWGTNYGYTF. The CDR3, as DNA: TGTGCCAGCAGTTTATGGGGGACTAACTATGGCTACACCTTC.

V gene TRBV6-6 combines with J gene TRBJ2-5; TRBD2 matches 12 bases. Germline V gene sequence: CDR1 MNHNY, CDR2 SVGAGI (reference sequence). This CDR3 has 16 residues. Trimming at V came to 6 bases and at J to 2 bases, leaving 7 bases not matched to a gene. The CDR3 sequence is CASRPGLAGLQETQYF. CDR3 nucleotides: TGTGCCAGCAGACCGGGACTAGCGGGCCTTCAAGAGACCCAGTACTTC.

This clone was recorded only once. This rearrangement joins TRBV7-8 to TRBJ2-4; D tentatively reads TRBD1 or TRBD2 (6 bases each). The CDR3 length is 15 residues. Trimming took off 1 base at V and 9 bases at J, with 16 bases between the two ends. The germline CDR1 and CDR2 sequences are SGHVS and FQNEAQ. The CDR3 loop is CASSLVAGRGGIQYF. The CDR3 DNA follows: TGTGCCAGCAGCTTAGTGGCCGGCAGGGGAGGCATTCAGTACTTC.

As DNA, the CDR3 is TGTGCCAGCACAGGGGCAGGGAATGGCTACACCTTC. Its translation is CASTGAGNGYTF. The chain uses TRBV6-1 and TRBJ1-2; D might be TRBD1 (6 bases). The CDR3 loop spans 12 amino acids. Trimming took off 7 bases at V and 6 bases at J, with 12 bases between the two ends. Looked up from germline, CDR1 is MNHNS and CDR2 is SASEGT.

A single count supports this clone. The chain joins TRBV6-2 or TRBV6-3 to TRBJ1-4, with D maybe TRBD1 (5 bases). The germline V and J ends were trimmed by 2 bases and 7 bases, with 14 bases remaining between them. Germline values: CDR1 MNHEY, CDR2 SVGEGT. The CDR3 covers 15 residues. The CDR3 sequence is CASSYGGQGGEKLFF. As DNA, the CDR3 is TGTGCCAGCAGTTACGGAGGGCAGGGTGGTGAAAAACTGTTTTTT.

The chain links TRBV7-2 to TRBJ1-5, with TRBD1 as a possible D gene (6 bases). The V end was cut by 1 base, the J end by 2 bases, with 12 bases between. The CDR3 spans 16 residues. CDR1 SGHTA and CDR2 FQGNSA come from the germline V gene. The CDR3 sequence: CASSLGGGGGNQPQHF. The CDR3, as DNA: TGTGCCAGCAGCTTAGGGGGGGGCGGAGGCAATCAGCCCCAGCATTTT.

This chain joins TRBV25-1 and TRBJ1-4, with 7 bases aligning to TRBD1. The CDR3 has 15 residues. Trimming removed 4 bases from V and 6 bases from J; junction bases left unmatched: 8. CDR1 and CDR2 from the germline V gene are MGHDK and SYGVNS. The CDR3 bases are TGTGCCAGCAGTGCGATGACAGGGTCGTATGAAAAACTGTTTTTT. Translated, it gives CASSAMTGSYEKLFF. The variable domain in full, completed from reference TRBV25-1 and TRBJ1-4, reads EADIYQTPRYLVIGTGKKITLECSQTMGHDKMYWYQQDPGMELHLIHYSYGVNSTEKGDLSSESTVSRIRTEHFPLTLESARPSHTSQYLCASSAMTGSYEKLFFGSGTQLSVL.

The chain recombines TRBV12-3 or TRBV12-4 with TRBJ2-1; TRBD2 aligns across 7 bases. The CDR3 spans 13 residues. The junction had 6 bases not matched to a gene; V was cut back by 7 bases and J by 6 bases. The CDR3: CASNWGGINEQFF. In DNA, the CDR3 is TGTGCCAGCAACTGGGGAGGGATCAATGAGCAGTTCTTC.

The gene calls are TRBV19 and TRBJ1-4; TRBD1 aligns across 8 bases. The CDR3 runs 15 residues. After removal of 8 bases from V and 2 bases from J, the junction contained 7 bases not matched to a gene. The germline V gene encodes CDR1 LNHDA and CDR2 SQIVND (reference sequence). CDR3 loop: CASSGQGTTNEKLFF. The CDR3 bases are TGTGCCAGTTCTGGACAGGGAACCACTAATGAAAAACTGTTTTTT.

The DNA of the CDR3 is TGTGCCAGCGCTAGTGGGGGGGGACGCAATCAGCCCCAGCATTTT. It encodes CASASGGGRNQPQHF. V is TRBV7-6 and J is TRBJ1-5; possible D gene TRBD1, 5 bases. This CDR3 contains 15 residues. CDR1 is SGHVS, CDR2 FNYEAQ, per germline. Trimming left V 8 bases short and J 2 bases short, with 16 bases between.

The V and J genes are TRBV27 and TRBJ1-1, with 8 positions matching TRBD1. V was clipped by 6 bases and J by 5 bases; unmatched bases: 14. The CDR3 totals 16 residues. Germline values: CDR1 MNHEY, CDR2 SMNVEV (reference sequence). DNA for the CDR3: TGTGCCAGCAGCACACAACGGACAGGGTGGAGAACTGAAGCTTTCTTT. Its protein product is CASSTQRTGWRTEAFF.

V is TRBV6-2 or TRBV6-3 and J is TRBJ1-6, with unresolved D. Germline V lookup: CDR1 MNHEY, CDR2 SVGEGT. Trimming removed 2 bases at V and 6 bases at J, with 8 bases between. The CDR3 has 14 amino acids. CDR3 in amino acids: CASSYREGNSPLHF. CDR3 DNA: TGTGCCAGCAGTTACAGGGAAGGTAATTCACCCCTCCACTTT.

This clone has just one count. The chain uses TRBV5-1 and TRBJ1-1, with D possibly being TRBD1 (5 bases). This CDR3 spans 12 amino acids. CDR1 is SGHRS, CDR2 YFSETQ, per germline. Trimming removed 3 bases from V and 5 bases from J, with 8 bases in between. The CDR3 protein is CASSSGGTEAFF. In DNA form, the CDR3 reads TGCGCCAGCAGCTCGGGGGGGACTGAAGCTTTCTTT.

The V call is TRBV5-1, the J call TRBJ2-3, with D possibly being TRBD1 (7 bases). Trimming took 4 bases from V and 3 from J, leaving 15 bases between them. The CDR3 is made up of 15 amino acids. Germline V gives CDR1 SGHRS, CDR2 YFSETQ. CDR3 sequence (DNA): TGCGCCAGCAGCCCTATACAGGGGAGGACAGATACGCAGTATTTT. Its protein product is CASSPIQGRTDTQYF.

The V call is TRBV5-4, the J call TRBJ1-6; 7 positions match TRBD1. The V gene's germline CDR1 is SGHNT and CDR2 YYREEE (reference sequence). There are 16 residues in the CDR3. J gave up 8 bases and V 0 bases, and 8 bases lay outside the gene matches. This CDR3 is CASSLVRDSRYSPLHF. For the CDR3, the DNA is TGTGCCAGCAGCTTGGTACGGGACAGCCGCTATTCACCCCTCCACTTT.

On this clone: An end of the junction does not agree with germline; a read error may underlie this. The V gene is TRBV3-1 (or the pseudogene TRBV3-2), the J gene TRBJ1-6, with D unresolved. There are 17 residues in the CDR3. Germline V gene lookup returns CDR1 LGHDT and CDR2 YNNKEL (reference sequence). The CDR3 DNA sequence: TGTGCCAGCAGCCAAGACCCAACCGTGTTCACTAATTTACCCCTCCACTTT. It translates to CASSQDPTVFTNLPLHF.

The genes are TRBV5-1 and TRBJ1-5; 8 nucleotides match TRBD1. Germline CDR1 SGHRS, CDR2 YFSETQ. Germline trimming cut 2 bases from V and 5 bases from J; bases unmatched to any gene: 3. This CDR3 contains 14 residues. The DNA of the CDR3 is TGCGCCAGCAGCTTATCAGGGGGCGATCAGCCCCAGCATTTT. This codes for CASSLSGGDQPQHF.